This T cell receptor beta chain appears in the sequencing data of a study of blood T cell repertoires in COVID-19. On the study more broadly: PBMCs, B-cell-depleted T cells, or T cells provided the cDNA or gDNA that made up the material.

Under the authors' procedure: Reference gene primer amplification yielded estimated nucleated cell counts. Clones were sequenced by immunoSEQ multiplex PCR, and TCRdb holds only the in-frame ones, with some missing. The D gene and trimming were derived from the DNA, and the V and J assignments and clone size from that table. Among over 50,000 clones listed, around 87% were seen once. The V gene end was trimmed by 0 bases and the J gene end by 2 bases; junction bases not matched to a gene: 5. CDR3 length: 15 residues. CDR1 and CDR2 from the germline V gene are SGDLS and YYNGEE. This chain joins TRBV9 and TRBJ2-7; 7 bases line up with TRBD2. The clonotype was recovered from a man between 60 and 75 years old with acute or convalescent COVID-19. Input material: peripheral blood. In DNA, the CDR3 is TGTGCCAGCAGCGTAGGGTTGGGAGGGGCCTACGAGCAGTACTTC. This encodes CASSVGLGGAYEQYF.